A single sample gave rise to the 4 T cell receptor beta chains below, sequenced in a study of shared clonotypes between healthy human individuals. Here immunoSEQ multiplex PCR was the method, and the copy in TCRdb shows in-frame clones only, minus some. The sample carries 600,000 to 750,000 clones, about two thirds recorded once. The specimen sequenced was memory CD4+ T cells sorted from blood. Indicated subset: CD45RA-negative fraction. These receptors were collected from a woman aged 25 to 39 in good health.

The gene calls are TRBV7-2 and TRBJ2-7; 9 positions match TRBD2. Per germline, CDR1 SGHTA and CDR2 FQGNSA. The ends lost 3 bases at V and 7 bases at J; junction bases unmatched: 7. CDR3 length: 14 residues. CDR3 bases: TGTGCCAGCAGCTTTGCGCGGGAGGGCCGTGAGCAGTACTTC. Protein: CASSFAREGREQYF.

V is TRBV27 and J is TRBJ2-3; D is unclear. The CDR3 has 13 residues. From germline, CDR1 is MNHEY and CDR2 SMNVEV (reference sequence). V dropped 6 bases and J dropped 2 bases, with 9 bases sitting between them. The CDR3 nucleotides read TGTGCCAGCAGCCAGCCTTACACAGATACGCAGTATTTT. Its translation: CASSQPYTDTQYF.

Comments on this clone: Given a much more abundant clone one base away, this may be a read error. Additional DNA sequences in this sample encode the identical CDR3. The rearrangement links TRBV7-9 to TRBJ2-7; 8 nucleotides align to TRBD2. The CDR3 is 14 residues long. J was trimmed by 0 bases and V by 5 bases; bases with no gene match: 3. Germline assignment: CDR1 SEHNR and CDR2 FQNEAQ (reference sequence). The CDR3 protein is CASSLSGNSYEQYF. Written as DNA, the CDR3 is TGTGCCAGCAGCCTTAGCGGGAACTCCTACGAGCAGTACTTC.

This clone has only a few counts. The chain employs TRBV23-1 and TRBJ2-5; 8 nucleotides line up with TRBD1. TRBV23-1 is filed as an ORF, its function uncertain. The ends lost 6 bases at V and 5 bases at J; junction bases unmatched: 11. The CDR3 runs to 15 residues. The CDR3 reads CASSLGTGGGETQYF. DNA for the CDR3: TGCGCCAGCAGCCTCGGGACAGGAGGGGGGGAGACCCAGTACTTC.